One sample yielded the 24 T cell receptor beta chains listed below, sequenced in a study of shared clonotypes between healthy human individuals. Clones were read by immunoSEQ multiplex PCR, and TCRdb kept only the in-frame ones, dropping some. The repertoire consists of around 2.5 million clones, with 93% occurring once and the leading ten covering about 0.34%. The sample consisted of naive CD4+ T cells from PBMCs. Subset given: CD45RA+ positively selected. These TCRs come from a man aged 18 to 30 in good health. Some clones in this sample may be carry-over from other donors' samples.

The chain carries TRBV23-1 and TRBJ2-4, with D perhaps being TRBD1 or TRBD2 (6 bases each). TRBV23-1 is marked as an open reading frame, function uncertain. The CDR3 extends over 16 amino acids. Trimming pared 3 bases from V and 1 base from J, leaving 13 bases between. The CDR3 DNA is TGCGCCAGCAGTCAGTTGGGGGGCTTGGCCAAAAACATTCAGTACTTC. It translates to CASSQLGGLAKNIQYF.

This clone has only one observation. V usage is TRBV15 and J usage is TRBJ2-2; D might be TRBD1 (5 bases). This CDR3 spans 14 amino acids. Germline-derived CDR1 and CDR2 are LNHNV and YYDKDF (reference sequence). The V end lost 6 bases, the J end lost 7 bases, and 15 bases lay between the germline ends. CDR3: CATSIGAPVGELFF. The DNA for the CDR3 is TGTGCCACCAGTATAGGGGCCCCCGTCGGGGAGCTGTTTTTT.

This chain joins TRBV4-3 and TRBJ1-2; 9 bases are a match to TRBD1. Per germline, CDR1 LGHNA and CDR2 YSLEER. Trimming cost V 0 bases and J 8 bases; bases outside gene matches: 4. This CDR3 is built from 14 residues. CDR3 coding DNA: TGCGCCAGCAGCCAAGATCCCGGGACAGGGGGCTACACCTTC. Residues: CASSQDPGTGGYTF.

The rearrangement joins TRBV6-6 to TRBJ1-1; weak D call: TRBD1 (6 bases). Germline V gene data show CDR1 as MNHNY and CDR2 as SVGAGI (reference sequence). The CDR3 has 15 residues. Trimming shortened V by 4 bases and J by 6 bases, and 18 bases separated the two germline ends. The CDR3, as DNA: TGTGCCAGCAGTTCCAGTACAGGGCTAGTCGCTGAAGCTTTCTTT. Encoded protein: CASSSSTGLVAEAFF.

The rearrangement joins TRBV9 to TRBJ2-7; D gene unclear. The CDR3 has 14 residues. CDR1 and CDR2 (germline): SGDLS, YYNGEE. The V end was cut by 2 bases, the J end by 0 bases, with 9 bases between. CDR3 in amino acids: CASSVQSSSYEQYF. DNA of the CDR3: TGTGCCAGCAGCGTTCAATCAAGCTCCTACGAGCAGTACTTC.

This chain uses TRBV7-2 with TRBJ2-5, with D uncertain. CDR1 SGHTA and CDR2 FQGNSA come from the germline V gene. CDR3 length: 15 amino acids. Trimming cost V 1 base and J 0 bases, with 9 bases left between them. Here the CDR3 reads CASSLGTTYQETQYF. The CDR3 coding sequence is TGTGCCAGCAGCTTAGGGACCACGTACCAAGAGACCCAGTACTTC. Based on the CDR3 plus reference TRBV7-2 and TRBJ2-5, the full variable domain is GAGVSQSPSNKVTEKGKDVELRCDPISGHTALYWYRQSLGQGLEFLIYFQGNSAPDKSGLPSDRFSAERTGGSVSTLTIQRTQQEDSAVYLCASSLGTTYQETQYFGPGTRLLVL.

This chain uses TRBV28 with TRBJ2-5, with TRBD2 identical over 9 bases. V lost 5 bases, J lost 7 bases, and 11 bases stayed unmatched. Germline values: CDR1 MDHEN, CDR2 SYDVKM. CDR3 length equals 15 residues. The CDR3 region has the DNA TGTGCCAGCAGTCAGCCGGGACTAGCTAGCGGGACCCAGTACTTC. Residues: CASSQPGLASGTQYF.

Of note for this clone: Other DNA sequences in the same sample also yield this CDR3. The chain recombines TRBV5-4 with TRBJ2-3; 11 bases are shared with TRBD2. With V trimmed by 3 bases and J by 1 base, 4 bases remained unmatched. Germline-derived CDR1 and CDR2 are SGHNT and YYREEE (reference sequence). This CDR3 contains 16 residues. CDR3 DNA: TGTGCCAGCAGCTCGACTAGCGGGACCCGCACAGATACGCAGTATTTT. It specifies CASSSTSGTRTDTQYF.

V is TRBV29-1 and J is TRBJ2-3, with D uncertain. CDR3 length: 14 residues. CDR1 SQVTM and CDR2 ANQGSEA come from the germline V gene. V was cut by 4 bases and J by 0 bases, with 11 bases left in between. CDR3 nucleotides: TGCAGCGTTGGATGGCGAGGCAGCACAGATACGCAGTATTTT. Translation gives CSVGWRGSTDTQYF.

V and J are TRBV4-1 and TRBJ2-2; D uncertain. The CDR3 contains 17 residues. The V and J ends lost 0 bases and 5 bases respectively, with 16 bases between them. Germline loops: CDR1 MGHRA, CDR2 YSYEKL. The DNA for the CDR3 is TGCGCCAGCAGCCAAGAACCATCGGAATGGGTAACCGGGGAGCTGTTTTTT. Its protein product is CASSQEPSEWVTGELFF.

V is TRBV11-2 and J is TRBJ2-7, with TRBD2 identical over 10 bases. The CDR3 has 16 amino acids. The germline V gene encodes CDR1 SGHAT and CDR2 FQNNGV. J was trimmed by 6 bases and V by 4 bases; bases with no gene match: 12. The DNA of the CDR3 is TGTGCCAGCAGCTGGAACGGGGCTAGCGGGAGTTTCGAGCAGTACTTC. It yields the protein CASSWNGASGSFEQYF.

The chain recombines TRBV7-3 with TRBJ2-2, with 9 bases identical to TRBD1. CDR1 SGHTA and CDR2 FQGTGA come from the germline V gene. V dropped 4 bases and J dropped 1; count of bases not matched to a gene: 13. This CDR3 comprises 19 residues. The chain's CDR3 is CASSSTGGMSGLNTGELFF. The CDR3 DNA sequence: TGTGCCAGCAGCTCCACAGGGGGCATGAGCGGATTGAACACCGGGGAGCTGTTTTTT. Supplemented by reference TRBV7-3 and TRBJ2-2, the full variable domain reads GAGVSQTPSNKVTEKGKYVELRCDPISGHTALYWYRQSLGQGPEFLIYFQGTGAADDSGLPNDRFFAVRPEGSVSTLKIQRTERGDSAVYLCASSSTGGMSGLNTGELFFGEGSRLTVL.

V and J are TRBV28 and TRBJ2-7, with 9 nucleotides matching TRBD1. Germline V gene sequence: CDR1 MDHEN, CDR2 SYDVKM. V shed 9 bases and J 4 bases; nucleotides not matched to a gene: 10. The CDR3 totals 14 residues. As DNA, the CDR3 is TGTGCCAGTACGGGGGACAGGGACTCTTACGAGCAGTACTTC. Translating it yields CASTGDRDSYEQYF.

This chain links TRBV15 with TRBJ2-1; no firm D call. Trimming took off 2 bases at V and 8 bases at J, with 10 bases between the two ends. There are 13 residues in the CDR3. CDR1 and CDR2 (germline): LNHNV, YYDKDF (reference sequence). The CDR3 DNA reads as TGTGCCACCAGCAGACCACCTTCCTATGAGCAGTTCTTC. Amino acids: CATSRPPSYEQFF. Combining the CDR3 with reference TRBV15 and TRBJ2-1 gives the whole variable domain DAMVIQNPRYQVTQFGKPVTLSCSQTLNHNVMYWYQQKSSQAPKLLFHYYDKDFNNEADTPDNFQSRRPNTSFCFLDIRSPGLGDTAMYLCATSRPPSYEQFFGPGTRLTVL.

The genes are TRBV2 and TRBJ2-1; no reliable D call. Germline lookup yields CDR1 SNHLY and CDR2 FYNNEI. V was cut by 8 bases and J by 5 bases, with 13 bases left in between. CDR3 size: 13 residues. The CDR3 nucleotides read TGTGCCAGCCACCTCAGCGCACACAATGAGCAGTTCTTC. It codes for CASHLSAHNEQFF.

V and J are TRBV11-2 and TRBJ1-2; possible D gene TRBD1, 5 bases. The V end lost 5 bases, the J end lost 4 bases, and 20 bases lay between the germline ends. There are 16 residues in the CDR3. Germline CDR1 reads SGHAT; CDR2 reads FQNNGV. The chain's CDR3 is CASSGLRDSSRYGYTF. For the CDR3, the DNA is TGTGCCAGCAGCGGACTCCGGGACTCTTCACGCTATGGCTACACCTTC.

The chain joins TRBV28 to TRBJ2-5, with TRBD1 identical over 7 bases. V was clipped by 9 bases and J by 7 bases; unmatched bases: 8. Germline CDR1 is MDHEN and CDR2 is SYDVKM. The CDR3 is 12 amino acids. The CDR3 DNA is TGTGCCAGTGGGGACAGCCTAGGGACCCAGTACTTC. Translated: CASGDSLGTQYF.

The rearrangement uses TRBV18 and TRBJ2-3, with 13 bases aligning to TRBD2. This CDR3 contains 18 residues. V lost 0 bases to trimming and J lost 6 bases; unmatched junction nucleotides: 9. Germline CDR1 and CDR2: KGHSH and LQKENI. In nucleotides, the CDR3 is TGTGCCAGCTCACCACCGCGGACTAGCGGGAGAACAGGGGATACGCAGTATTTT. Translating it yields CASSPPRTSGRTGDTQYF.

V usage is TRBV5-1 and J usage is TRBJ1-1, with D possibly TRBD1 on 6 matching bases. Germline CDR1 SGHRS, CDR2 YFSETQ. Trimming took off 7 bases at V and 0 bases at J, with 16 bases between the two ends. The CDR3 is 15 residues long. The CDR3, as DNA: TGCGCCAGCGGGGTAGGGGGGACCATGAACACTGAAGCTTTCTTT. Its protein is CASGVGGTMNTEAFF.

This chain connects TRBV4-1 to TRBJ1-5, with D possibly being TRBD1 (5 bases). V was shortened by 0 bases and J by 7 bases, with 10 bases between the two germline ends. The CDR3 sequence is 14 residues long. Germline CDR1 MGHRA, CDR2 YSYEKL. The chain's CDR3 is CASSQEQAPQPQHF. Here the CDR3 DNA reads TGCGCCAGCAGCCAAGAACAGGCGCCACAGCCCCAGCATTTT.

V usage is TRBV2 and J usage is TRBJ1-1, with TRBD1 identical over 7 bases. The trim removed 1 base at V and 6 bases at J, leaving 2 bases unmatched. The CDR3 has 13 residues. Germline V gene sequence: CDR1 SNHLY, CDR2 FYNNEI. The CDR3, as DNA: TGTGCCAGCAGTGAAGGACAGGGCTCTGAAGCTTTCTTT. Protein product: CASSEGQGSEAFF.

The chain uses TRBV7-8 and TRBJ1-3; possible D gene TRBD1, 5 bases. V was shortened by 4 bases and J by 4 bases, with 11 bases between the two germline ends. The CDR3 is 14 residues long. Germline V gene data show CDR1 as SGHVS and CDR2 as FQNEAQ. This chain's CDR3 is CASSWGGRGNTIYF. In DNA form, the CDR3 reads TGTGCCAGCAGCTGGGGGGGTCGGGGAAACACCATATATTTT.

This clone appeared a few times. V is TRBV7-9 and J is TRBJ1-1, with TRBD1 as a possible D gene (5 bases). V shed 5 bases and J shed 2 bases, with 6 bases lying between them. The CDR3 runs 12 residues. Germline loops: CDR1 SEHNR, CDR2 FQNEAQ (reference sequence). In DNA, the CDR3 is TGTGCCAGCAGCCGGGACAACACTGAAGCTTTCTTT. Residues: CASSRDNTEAFF.

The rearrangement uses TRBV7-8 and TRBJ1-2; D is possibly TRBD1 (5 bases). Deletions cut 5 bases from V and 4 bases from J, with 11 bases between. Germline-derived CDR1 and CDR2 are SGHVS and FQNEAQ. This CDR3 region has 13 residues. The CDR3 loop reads CASSEGTSYGYTF. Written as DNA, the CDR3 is TGTGCCAGCAGCGAGGGGACTTCCTATGGCTACACCTTC.